The rows below give T cell receptor beta chains drawn from one sample of a study of stem cell transplantation in POMP-related autoinflammatory disease. Some clones are missing from TCRdb's copy, which holds only in-frame ones; the method was immunoSEQ multiplex PCR. The data contain about 68,000 clones, approximately 91% of them singletons. Sequencing used CD4+ T cells from PBMCs, obtained after stem cell transplantation. The source of these receptors is a human patient with POMP-related autoinflammation and immune dysregulation (PRAID). Some T cells may be the graft donor's. CDR3s include the opening cysteine and the closing phenylalanine or tryptophan. A D gene is named only where the DNA matches it firmly.

>TRBV18|TRBJ2-1|-|15
TGTGCCAGCTCACGTTCCTCGGGCCTCCCGAATGAGCAGTTCTTC
CASSRSSGLPNEQFF
>TRBV19|TRBJ1-1|-|16
TGTGCCAGTAGTATATCCGCGAGGGGGATGAACACTGAAGCTTTCTTT
CASSISARGMNTEAFF
>TRBV4-1|TRBJ1-2|-|16
TGCGCCAGCAGCCAAGCCTTAACCAGGGCTAACTATGGCTACACCTTC
CASSQALTRANYGYTF
>TRBV5-8|TRBJ2-5|TRBD1|14
TGTGCCAGCAGCCCTGGACAGGGCCAAGAGACCCAGTACTTC
CASSPGQGQETQYF
>TRBV30|TRBJ1-2|-|14
TGTGCCTGGAGTGGGACCGGGGGCGGTTATGGCTACACCTTC
CAWSGTGGGYGYTF
>TRBV13|TRBJ1-1|-|15
TGTGCCAGCAGCCAGACCAGGGGATGGGAAACTGAAGCTTTCTTT
CASSQTRGWETEAFF
>TRBV28|TRBJ1-4|TRBD1|16
TGTGCCAGCAGTTCCCGGTGGCAGGGGGAAGTTGAAAAACTGTTTTTT
CASSSRWQGEVEKLFF
>TRBV19|TRBJ2-1|-|15
TGTGCCAGTAGTTTCGGGACTCCCTCCCACAATGAGCAGTTCTTC
CASSFGTPSHNEQFF
>TRBV2|TRBJ2-3|TRBD2|17
TGTGCCAGCAGTGACGGGGGGCTAGCGGGAAACACAGATACGCAGTATTTT
CASSDGGLAGNTDTQYF
>TRBV3-1/TRBV3-2|TRBJ2-7|-|12
TGTGCCAGCAGCCTCGGGGGTTTTGGGCAGTACTTC
CASSLGGFGQYF
>TRBV11-2|TRBJ2-5|-|12
TGTGCCAGCAGCTTAGTCCAAGAGACCCAGTACTTC
CASSLVQETQYF
>TRBV7-9|TRBJ1-2|-|16
TGTGCCAGCAGCTTAGCGTCCCGGGGGACCAAGGATGGCTACACCTTC
CASSLASRGTKDGYTF
>TRBV2|TRBJ2-5|TRBD2|17
TGTGCCAGCAGTGTGGGACTAGCGGGGGGGCGACAAGAGACCCAGTACTTC
CASSVGLAGGRQETQYF
>TRBV27|TRBJ1-4|-|15
TGTGCCAGCAGTATTAGCACCCCTAGCAATGAAAAACTGTTTTTT
CASSISTPSNEKLFF
>TRBV7-9|TRBJ1-5|TRBD1|14
TGTGCCAGCAGCCGTACAGGGGACAATCAGCCCCAGCATTTT
CASSRTGDNQPQHF
>TRBV5-1|TRBJ2-1|TRBD2|15
TGCGCCAGCAGCTTGGTTAGCGGGGGGCCCAATGAGCAGTTCTTC
CASSLVSGGPNEQFF
>TRBV7-8|TRBJ2-5|-|13
TGTGCCAGCAGCTTAGCCCGTCAAGAGACCCAGTACTTC
CASSLARQETQYF
>TRBV5-6|TRBJ1-6|TRBD1|14
TGTGCCAGCAGCTCGACAGGGGTGGGTTCACCCCTCCACTTT
CASSSTGVGSPLHF
>TRBV20-1|TRBJ2-1|-|11
TGCAGTGCTAGAGTATCCCATGAGCAGTTCTTC
CSARVSHEQFF
>TRBV5-1|TRBJ1-2|-|12
TGCGCCAGCGGCATAAAGGGCTATGGCTACACCTTC
CASGIKGYGYTF
>TRBV6-5|TRBJ2-3|TRBD2|14
TGTGCCAGCAGTCCCGGGACTAGCCAAGATACGCAGTATTTT
CASSPGTSQDTQYF
>TRBV29-1|TRBJ2-5|TRBD2|14
TGCAGCGGAGGACCCAGCGGGGGCGAAGAGACCCAGTACTTC
CSGGPSGGEETQYF
>TRBV7-9|TRBJ1-1|-|16
TGTGCCAGCAGCTCTAACAGGGAAAGGGTAAACACTGAAGCTTTCTTT
CASSSNRERVNTEAFF
>TRBV4-1|TRBJ2-4|TRBD1|16
TGCGCCAGCAGCCAAGATTTGGGACAGGGGGGAGGCATTCAGTACTTC
CASSQDLGQGGGIQYF
>TRBV25-1|TRBJ1-5|-|13
TGTGCCAGCAGTGACACAGATAATCAGCCCCAGCATTTT
CASSDTDNQPQHF
>TRBV2|TRBJ1-2|TRBD1|14
TGTGCCAGCAGTGACCCGGGACAGAGCTATGGCTACACCTTC
CASSDPGQSYGYTF
>TRBV6-6|TRBJ1-1|-|12
TGTGCCAGCAGTCTCGACGGCGCTGAAGCTTTCTTT
CASSLDGAEAFF
>TRBV7-3|TRBJ2-3|-|13
TGTGCCAGCAGCCCCCGGGAAACAGATACGCAGTATTTT
CASSPRETDTQYF
>TRBV19|TRBJ2-3|-|15
TGTGCCAGTAGTGAGGATACTCATTACACAGATACGCAGTATTTT
CASSEDTHYTDTQYF